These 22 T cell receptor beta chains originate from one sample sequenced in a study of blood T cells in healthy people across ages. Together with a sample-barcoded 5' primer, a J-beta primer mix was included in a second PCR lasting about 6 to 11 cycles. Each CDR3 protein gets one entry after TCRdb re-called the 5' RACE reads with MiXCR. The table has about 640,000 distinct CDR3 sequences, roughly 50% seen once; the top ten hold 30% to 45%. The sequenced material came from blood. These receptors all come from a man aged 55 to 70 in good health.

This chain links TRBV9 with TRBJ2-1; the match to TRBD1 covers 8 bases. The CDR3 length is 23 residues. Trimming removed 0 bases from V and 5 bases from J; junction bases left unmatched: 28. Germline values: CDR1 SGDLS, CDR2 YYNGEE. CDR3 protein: CASSVGRTGPKSGDRRVNNEQFF. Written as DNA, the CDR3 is TGTGCCAGCAGCGTAGGCCGGACAGGGCCTAAGTCGGGGGACAGGCGGGTTAACAATGAGCAGTTCTTC.

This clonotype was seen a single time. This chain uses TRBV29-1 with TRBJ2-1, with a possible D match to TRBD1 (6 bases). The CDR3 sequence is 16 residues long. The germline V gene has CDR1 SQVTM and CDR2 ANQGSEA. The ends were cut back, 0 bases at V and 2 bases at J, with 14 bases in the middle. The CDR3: CSVEDLSRGPYNEQFF. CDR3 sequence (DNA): TGCAGCGTTGAAGATCTTTCCAGGGGACCCTACAATGAGCAGTTCTTC.

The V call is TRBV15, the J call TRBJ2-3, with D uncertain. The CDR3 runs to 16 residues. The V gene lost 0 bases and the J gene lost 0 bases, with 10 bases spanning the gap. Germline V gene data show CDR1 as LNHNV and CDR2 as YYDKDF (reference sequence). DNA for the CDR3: TGTGCCACCAGCAGAGATTTGGACGTAAGCACAGATACGCAGTATTTT. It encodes CATSRDLDVSTDTQYF.

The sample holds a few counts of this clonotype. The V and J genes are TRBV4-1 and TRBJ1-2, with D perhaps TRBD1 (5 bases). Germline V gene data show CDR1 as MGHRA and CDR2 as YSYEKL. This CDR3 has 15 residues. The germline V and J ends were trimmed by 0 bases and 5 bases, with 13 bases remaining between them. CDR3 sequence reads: CASSQDRAGSYGYTF. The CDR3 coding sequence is TGCGCCAGCAGCCAAGATAGAGCAGGGTCGTATGGCTACACCTTC.

The CDR3 coding sequence is TGTGCCATCAGTGACCAGTGGGGCCAGGTCTACAATGAGCAGTTCTTC. Its protein is CAISDQWGQVYNEQFF. The gene calls are TRBV10-3 and TRBJ2-1, with D possibly matching TRBD1 (5 bases). The CDR3 loop spans 16 amino acids. Trimming shortened V by 3 bases and J by 3 bases, and 15 bases separated the two germline ends. In germline, CDR1 is ENHRY, CDR2 SYGVKD.

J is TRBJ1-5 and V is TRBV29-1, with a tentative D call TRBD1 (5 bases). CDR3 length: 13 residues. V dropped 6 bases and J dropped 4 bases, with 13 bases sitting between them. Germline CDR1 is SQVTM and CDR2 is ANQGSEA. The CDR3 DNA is TGCAGCGTCAAACGGGGGGAAAATCAGCCCCAGCATTTT. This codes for CSVKRGENQPQHF.

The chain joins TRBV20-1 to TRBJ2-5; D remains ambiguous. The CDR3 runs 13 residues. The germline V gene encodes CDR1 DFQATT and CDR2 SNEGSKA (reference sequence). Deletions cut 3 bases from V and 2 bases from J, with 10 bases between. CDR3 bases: TGCAGTGCTAGGGCTATGGGGCAAGAGACCCAGTACTTC. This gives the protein CSARAMGQETQYF.

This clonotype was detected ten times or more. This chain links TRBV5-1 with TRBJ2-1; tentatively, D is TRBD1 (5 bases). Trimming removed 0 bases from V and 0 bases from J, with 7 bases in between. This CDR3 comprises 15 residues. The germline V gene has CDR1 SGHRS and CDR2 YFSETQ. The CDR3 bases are TGCGCCAGCAGCTTGGACAGGAGCTCCTACAATGAGCAGTTCTTC. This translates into CASSLDRSSYNEQFF.

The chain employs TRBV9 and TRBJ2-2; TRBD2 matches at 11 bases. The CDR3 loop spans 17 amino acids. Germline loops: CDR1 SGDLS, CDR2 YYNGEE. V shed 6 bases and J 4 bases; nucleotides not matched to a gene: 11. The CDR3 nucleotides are TGTGCCAGCACTCTTAGCGGGGGGGCCCCGGGCACCGGGGAGCTGTTTTTT. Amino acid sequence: CASTLSGGAPGTGELFF.

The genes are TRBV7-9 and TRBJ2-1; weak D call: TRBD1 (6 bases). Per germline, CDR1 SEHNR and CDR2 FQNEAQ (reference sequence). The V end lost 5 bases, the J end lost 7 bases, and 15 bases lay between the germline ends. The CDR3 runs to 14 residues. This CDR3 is CASSRRGFGNEQFF. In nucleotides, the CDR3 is TGTGCCAGCAGCCGCAGGGGTTTTGGGAATGAGCAGTTCTTC.

The CDR3 loop reads CASSLGRIPGSYEQYF. CDR3 bases: TGCGCCAGCAGCTTGGGACGGATCCCCGGATCCTACGAGCAGTACTTC. The chain links TRBV5-1 to TRBJ2-7, with no clear D. From germline, CDR1 is SGHRS and CDR2 YFSETQ. V was pared by 0 bases and J by 1 base, with 14 bases between. CDR3 length equals 16 residues. Full variable domain (rest looked up from reference TRBV5-1 and TRBJ2-7): KAGVTQTPRYLIKTRGQQVTLSCSPISGHRSVSWYQQTPGQGLQFLFEYFSETQRNKGNFPGRFSGRQFSNSRSEMNVSTLELGDSALYLCASSLGRIPGSYEQYFGPGTRLTVT.

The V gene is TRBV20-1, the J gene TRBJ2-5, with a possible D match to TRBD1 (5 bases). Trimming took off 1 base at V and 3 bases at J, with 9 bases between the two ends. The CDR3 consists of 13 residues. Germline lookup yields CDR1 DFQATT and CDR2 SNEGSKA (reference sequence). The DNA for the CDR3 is TGCAGTGCTAGAGGGGGCAGGAAAGAGACCCAGTACTTC. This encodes CSARGGRKETQYF.

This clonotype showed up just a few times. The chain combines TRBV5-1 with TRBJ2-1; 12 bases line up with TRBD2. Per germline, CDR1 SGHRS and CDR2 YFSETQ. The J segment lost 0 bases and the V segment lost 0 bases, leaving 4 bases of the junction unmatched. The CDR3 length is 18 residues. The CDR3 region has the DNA TGCGCCAGCAGCTTGGGACTAGCGGGGGACCCCTCCTACAATGAGCAGTTCTTC. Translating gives CASSLGLAGDPSYNEQFF.

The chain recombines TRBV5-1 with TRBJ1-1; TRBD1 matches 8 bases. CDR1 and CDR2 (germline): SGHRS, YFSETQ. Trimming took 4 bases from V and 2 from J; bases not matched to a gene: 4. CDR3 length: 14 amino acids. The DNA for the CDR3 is TGCGCCAGCAGCAACCAGGGGGCAAACACTGAAGCTTTCTTT. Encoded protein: CASSNQGANTEAFF.

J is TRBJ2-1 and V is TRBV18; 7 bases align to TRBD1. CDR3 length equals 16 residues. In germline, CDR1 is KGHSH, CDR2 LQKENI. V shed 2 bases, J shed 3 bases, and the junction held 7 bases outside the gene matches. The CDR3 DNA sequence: TGTGCCAGCTCACCAAACCCAACAGGGGACTACAATGAGCAGTTCTTC. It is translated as CASSPNPTGDYNEQFF.

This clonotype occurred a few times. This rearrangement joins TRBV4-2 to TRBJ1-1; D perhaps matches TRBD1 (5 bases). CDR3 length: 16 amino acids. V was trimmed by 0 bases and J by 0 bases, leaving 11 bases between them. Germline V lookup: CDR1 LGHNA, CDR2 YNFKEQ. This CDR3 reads CASSQDLTRVNTEAFF. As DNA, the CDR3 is TGTGCCAGCAGCCAAGATCTCACCAGGGTGAACACTGAAGCTTTCTTT.

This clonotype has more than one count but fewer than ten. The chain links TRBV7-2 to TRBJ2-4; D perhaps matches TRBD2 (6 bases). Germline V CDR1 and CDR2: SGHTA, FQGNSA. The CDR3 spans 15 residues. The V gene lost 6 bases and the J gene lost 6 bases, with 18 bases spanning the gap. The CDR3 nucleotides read TGTGCCAGCAGGGCCACTAGCAACGAGAGAAACATTCAGTACTTC. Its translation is CASRATSNERNIQYF.

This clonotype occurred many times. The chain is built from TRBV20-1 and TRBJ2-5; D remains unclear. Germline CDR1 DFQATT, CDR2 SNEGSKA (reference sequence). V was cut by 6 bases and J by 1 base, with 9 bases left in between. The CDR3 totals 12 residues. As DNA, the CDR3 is TGCAGTGCCCGGACGGCCCAAGAGACCCAGTACTTC. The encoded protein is CSARTAQETQYF.

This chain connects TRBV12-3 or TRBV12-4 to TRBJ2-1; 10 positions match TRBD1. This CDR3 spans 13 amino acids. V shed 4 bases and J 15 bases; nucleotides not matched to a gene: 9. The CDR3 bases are TGTGCCAGCAGTTCCCAGGACAGGGGGATGCTGTTCTTC. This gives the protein CASSSQDRGMLFF.

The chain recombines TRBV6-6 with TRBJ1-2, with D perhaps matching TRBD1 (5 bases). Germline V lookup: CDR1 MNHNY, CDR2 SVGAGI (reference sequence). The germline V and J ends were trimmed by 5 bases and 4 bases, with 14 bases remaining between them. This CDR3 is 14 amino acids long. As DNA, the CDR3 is TGTGCCAGCAGTACCCGGCAGGGTTTCTATGGCTACACCTTC. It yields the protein CASSTRQGFYGYTF.

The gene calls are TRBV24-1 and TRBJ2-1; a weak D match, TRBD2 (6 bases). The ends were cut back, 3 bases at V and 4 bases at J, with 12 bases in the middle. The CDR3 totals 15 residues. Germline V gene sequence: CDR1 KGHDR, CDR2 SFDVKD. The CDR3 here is CATSDPSGRYNEQFF. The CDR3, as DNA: TGTGCCACCAGTGATCCGTCAGGGAGGTACAATGAGCAGTTCTTC.

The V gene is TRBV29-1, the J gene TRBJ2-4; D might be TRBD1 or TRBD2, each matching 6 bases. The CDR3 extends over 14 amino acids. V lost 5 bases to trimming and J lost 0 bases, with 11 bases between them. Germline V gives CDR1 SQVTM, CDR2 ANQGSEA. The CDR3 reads CSVSGEVAKNIQYF. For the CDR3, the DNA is TGCAGCGTTTCAGGGGAGGTAGCCAAAAACATTCAGTACTTC.